Listed below are T cell receptor beta chains from one sample, sequenced in a study of blood T cell dynamics during melanoma immunotherapy. The method was immunoSEQ multiplex PCR; TCRdb's version includes in-frame clones alone and lacks a portion of them. There are approximately 17,000 clones in the sample; 80% to 95% occur only once, and about 1.8% lies in the top ten. The material was blood, obtained from a patient treated with checkpoint blockade. These receptor sequences come from a human donor with melanoma. CDR3s include the opening cysteine and the closing phenylalanine or tryptophan. The order of the fields is clone size, D gene, V gene, J gene, CDR3 DNA, CDR3 protein. The D gene is left open where the match is weak. The size of a clone is reported for some rows only, either as once, few or many, or as a class for expanded clones.

clone size: -
D gene: TRBD1
V gene: TRBV2
J gene: TRBJ1-2
CDR3 DNA: TGTGCCAGCAGAGATGGACAGGCGGGCTATGGCTACACCTTC
CDR3 protein: CASRDGQAGYGYTF

clone size: -
D gene: TRBD2
V gene: TRBV9
J gene: TRBJ2-1
CDR3 DNA: TGTGCCAGCACCGTGGCCACTAGCGGGAACAATGAGCAGTTCTTC
CDR3 protein: CASTVATSGNNEQFF

clone size: -
D gene: -
V gene: TRBV6-5
J gene: TRBJ1-2
CDR3 DNA: TGTGCCAGCAGCTACGCGGGGAGAGTCCACAGGGATGGCTACACCTTC
CDR3 protein: CASSYAGRVHRDGYTF

clone size: -
D gene: -
V gene: TRBV29-1
J gene: TRBJ2-1
CDR3 DNA: TGCAGCACACCGACCTTGAGGGTCTACAATGAGCAGTTCTTC
CDR3 protein: CSTPTLRVYNEQFF

clone size: -
D gene: -
V gene: TRBV6-6
J gene: TRBJ1-1
CDR3 DNA: TGTGCCAGCAGTTACTCGGAAGGGGGCACTGAAGCTTTCTTT
CDR3 protein: CASSYSEGGTEAFF

clone size: -
D gene: -
V gene: TRBV7-8
J gene: TRBJ2-2
CDR3 DNA: TGTGCCAGCAGCTTCCAGGGGACCGGGGAGCTGTTTTTT
CDR3 protein: CASSFQGTGELFF

clone size: -
D gene: -
V gene: TRBV27
J gene: TRBJ1-1
CDR3 DNA: TGTGCCAGCAGTCTACAGGGAAATCCTGAAGCTTTCTTT
CDR3 protein: CASSLQGNPEAFF

clone size: -
D gene: -
V gene: TRBV6-6
J gene: TRBJ1-1
CDR3 DNA: TGTGCCAGCACCCCACCCATGAACACTGAAGCTTTCTTT
CDR3 protein: CASTPPMNTEAFF

clone size: -
D gene: TRBD1
V gene: TRBV27
J gene: TRBJ2-7
CDR3 DNA: TGTGCCAGCAGACAGGGGGCTCATGACATATCCTACGAGCAGTACTTC
CDR3 protein: CASRQGAHDISYEQYF

clone size: -
D gene: -
V gene: TRBV28
J gene: TRBJ1-4
CDR3 DNA: TGTGCCAGCAGCCCCGGACGGACAGATAATGAAAAACTGTTTTTT
CDR3 protein: CASSPGRTDNEKLFF

clone size: -
D gene: TRBD2
V gene: TRBV5-6
J gene: TRBJ2-7
CDR3 DNA: TGTGCCAGCAGCTTACGAGGTAGCGGGGGGATATACGAGCAGTACTTC
CDR3 protein: CASSLRGSGGIYEQYF

clone size: -
D gene: -
V gene: TRBV10-3
J gene: TRBJ2-5
CDR3 DNA: TGTGCCATCAGTGAGTCGGCCAGAGAGACCCAGTACTTC
CDR3 protein: CAISESARETQYF

clone size: -
D gene: -
V gene: TRBV18
J gene: TRBJ1-3
CDR3 DNA: TGTGCCAGCTCACGCACAGGTGCGGGAAACACCATATATTTT
CDR3 protein: CASSRTGAGNTIYF

clone size: -
D gene: TRBD1
V gene: TRBV7-8
J gene: TRBJ2-2
CDR3 DNA: TGTGCCAGCAGCGGCCCAGGGACAGCCTTATTGAACACCGGGGAGCTGTTTTTT
CDR3 protein: CASSGPGTALLNTGELFF

clone size: once
D gene: -
V gene: TRBV6-5
J gene: TRBJ2-3
CDR3 DNA: TGTGCCAGCAGTTACCGGCACACAGATACGCAGTATTTT
CDR3 protein: CASSYRHTDTQYF

clone size: -
D gene: -
V gene: TRBV4-1
J gene: TRBJ2-3
CDR3 DNA: TGCGCCAGCAGCTCCAGACTGACGGAAAGCACGGATACGCAGTATTTT
CDR3 protein: CASSSRLTESTDTQYF

clone size: -
D gene: TRBD1
V gene: TRBV9
J gene: TRBJ1-1
CDR3 DNA: TGTGCCAGCAGCGACCGAGAAGGGGGCCGCCTGGGCACTGAAGCTTTCTTT
CDR3 protein: CASSDREGGRLGTEAFF

clone size: -
D gene: -
V gene: TRBV15
J gene: TRBJ2-5
CDR3 DNA: TGTGCCACCAGCAGAGCGGAAAAAGAGACCCAGTACTTC
CDR3 protein: CATSRAEKETQYF

clone size: -
D gene: -
V gene: TRBV12-5
J gene: TRBJ2-7
CDR3 DNA: TGTGCTAGTGGTGACACCTGGGACTACGAGCAGTACTTC
CDR3 protein: CASGDTWDYEQYF

clone size: -
D gene: TRBD1
V gene: TRBV9
J gene: TRBJ1-5
CDR3 DNA: TGTGCCAGCAGCGTAGGGTCAGGGGGACCCAATCAGCCCCAGCATTTT
CDR3 protein: CASSVGSGGPNQPQHF

clone size: -
D gene: -
V gene: TRBV6-5
J gene: TRBJ2-3
CDR3 DNA: TGTGCCAGCAGCTACTACGAAAGTAGGTCAGATACGCAGTATTTT
CDR3 protein: CASSYYESRSDTQYF

clone size: -
D gene: TRBD2
V gene: TRBV5-4
J gene: TRBJ2-3
CDR3 DNA: TGTGCCAGCAGCTCCCAGGGACTAGCGGGAGGAGATACGCAGTATTTT
CDR3 protein: CASSSQGLAGGDTQYF

clone size: -
D gene: -
V gene: TRBV21-1
J gene: TRBJ2-1
CDR3 DNA: TGTGCCAGCATTAAAATGGAGCCGAACAGGGGTGCGAGCTCCTACAATGAGCAGTTCTTC
CDR3 protein: CASIKMEPNRGASSYNEQFF

clone size: few
D gene: -
V gene: TRBV11-2
J gene: TRBJ1-1
CDR3 DNA: TGTGCCAGCAGCTTAGGAGGTGGGGGTAACACTGAAGCTTTCTTT
CDR3 protein: CASSLGGGGNTEAFF

clone size: -
D gene: -
V gene: TRBV10-3
J gene: TRBJ2-2
CDR3 DNA: TGTGCCATCAGTGAGTTCGTAGGGACGAACACCGGGGAGCTGTTTTTT
CDR3 protein: CAISEFVGTNTGELFF

clone size: -
D gene: -
V gene: TRBV5-6
J gene: TRBJ1-1
CDR3 DNA: TGTGCCAGCAGCCTCGGGGGTATCAAAACTGAAGCTTTCTTT
CDR3 protein: CASSLGGIKTEAFF

clone size: -
D gene: -
V gene: TRBV19
J gene: TRBJ1-1
CDR3 DNA: TGTGCCAGTAGAGCCCCCCTAAGGAGGACGGAAGCTTTCTTT
CDR3 protein: CASRAPLRRTEAFF